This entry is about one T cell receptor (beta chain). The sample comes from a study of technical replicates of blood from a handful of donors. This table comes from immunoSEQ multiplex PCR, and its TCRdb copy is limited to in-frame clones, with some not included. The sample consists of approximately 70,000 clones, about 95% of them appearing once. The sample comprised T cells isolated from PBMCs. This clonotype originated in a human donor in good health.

CDR3 loop: CASSFPRGMTNEKLFF. CDR3 sequence (DNA): TGTGCCAGCAGCTTCCCCCGCGGGATGACTAATGAAAAACTGTTTTTT. The chain employs TRBV7-9 and TRBJ1-4, with D uncertain. V lost 3 bases and J 2 bases, leaving 13 bases between the germline ends. This CDR3 has 16 amino acids. Looked up from germline, CDR1 is SEHNR and CDR2 is FQNEAQ (reference sequence).